This entry lists 18 T cell receptor beta chains sequenced from one sample in a study of human T cells and chemical hapten exposure (dated by TCRdb to about 2021). The sample's time point label, in plain terms: patch test 3, about 24 weeks after DPC sensitization. The treatment or condition label here, explained by the study, means: therapeutic diphenylcyclopropenone sensitization with weekly scalp DPC. The library was obtained by RACE. Reads for this sample came from a NextSeq 500. The raw public reads went through TCRdb reprocessing: fastp at Q25, MiXCR clone calling, in-frame beta chains kept. Duplicate CDR3 protein sequences are folded into a single record with the most common DNA and genes. Present in this sample are about 190,000 distinct CDR3 sequences, around 25% of which were seen just once. The ten largest account for 2.5% of the sample. The starting material was whole blood, obtained in connection with sensitization to the hapten diphenylcyclopropenone (DPC). These TCRs come from a woman in her thirties or forties with alopecia areata. Some clones in this sample may be carry-over from other donors' samples.

The rearrangement joins TRBV29-1 to TRBJ2-3; D gene unclear. The CDR3 is 12 amino acids. The germline V and J ends were trimmed by 4 bases and 1 base, with 6 bases remaining between them. Germline CDR1 reads SQVTM; CDR2 reads ANQGSEA. The CDR3 nucleotides read TGCAGCGTTGTAATGGGCACAGATACGCAGTATTTT. It codes for CSVVMGTDTQYF.

This clonotype has more than one count but fewer than ten. The rearrangement joins TRBV30 to TRBJ1-3, with D unclear. The CDR3 has 11 residues. The germline V gene has CDR1 GTSNPN and CDR2 SVGIG (reference sequence). Trimming cost V 4 bases and J 4 bases, with 5 bases left between them. CDR3 coding DNA: TGTGCCTGGACCATCGGAAACACCATATATTTT. It codes for CAWTIGNTIYF.

The genes are TRBV2 and TRBJ2-4, with 10 nucleotides matching TRBD1. CDR1 SNHLY and CDR2 FYNNEI come from the germline V gene. J gave up 6 bases and V 3 bases, and 5 bases lay outside the gene matches. The CDR3 length is 15 residues. Here the CDR3 reads CASSEVRTGGNIQYF. The CDR3 nucleotides read TGTGCCAGCAGTGAGGTCCGGACAGGGGGAAACATTCAGTACTTC.

The V call is TRBV3-1, the J call TRBJ1-3, with D hard to call. This CDR3 is built from 15 residues. V was clipped by 1 base and J by 0 bases, with 7 bases between them. Germline CDR1 reads LGHDT; CDR2 reads YNNKEL (reference sequence). CDR3 protein: CASSQGGVSGNTIYF. The CDR3, as DNA: TGTGCCAGCAGCCAAGGAGGCGTCTCTGGAAACACCATATATTTT.

This clonotype was seen ten or more times. The chain links TRBV20-1 to TRBJ2-7; tentatively, D is TRBD1 (5 bases). CDR1 and CDR2 (germline): DFQATT, SNEGSKA (reference sequence). The CDR3 covers 12 residues. The ends were cut back, 5 bases at V and 0 bases at J, with 8 bases in the middle. CDR3 residues: CSAPRDSYEQYF. CDR3 coding DNA: TGCAGTGCTCCCAGGGACTCCTACGAGCAGTACTTC.

This CDR3 is CASSEAQGFYEQYF. Written as DNA, the CDR3 is TGTGCCAGCAGTGAGGCGCAGGGTTTCTACGAGCAGTACTTC. The chain joins TRBV6-1 to TRBJ2-7; maybe TRBD1 (5 bases). This CDR3 region has 14 residues. Germline CDR1 reads MNHNS; CDR2 reads SASEGT. The V and J ends lost 3 bases and 3 bases respectively, with 12 bases between them.

The CDR3 region has the DNA TGTGCCAGCAGTTTACGGGGGAATTTTGGGACCGGGGAGCTGTTTTTT. This encodes CASSLRGNFGTGELFF. The chain carries TRBV12-3 or TRBV12-4 and TRBJ2-2; tentatively, D is TRBD2 (6 bases). This CDR3 spans 16 amino acids. Trimming removed 2 bases at V and 5 bases at J, with 15 bases between.

The chain is built from TRBV7-2 and TRBJ2-7; TRBD1 is a possible D gene (5 bases). The CDR3 has 15 amino acids. Germline-derived CDR1 and CDR2 are SGHTA and FQGNSA. The V end lost 5 bases, the J end lost 3 bases, and 17 bases lay between the germline ends. The DNA for the CDR3 is TGTGCCAGCAGCAAAGGGTCGGGCAGGGTCTACGAGCAGTACTTC. This encodes CASSKGSGRVYEQYF.

This sequence joins TRBV11-2 and TRBJ1-5; TRBD1 agrees at 8 bases. Germline V lookup: CDR1 SGHAT, CDR2 FQNNGV. V lost 5 bases to trimming and J lost 1 base; unmatched junction nucleotides: 4. CDR3 length: 15 residues. This CDR3 is CASSPDRGSNQPQHF. CDR3 coding DNA: TGTGCCAGCAGCCCCGACAGGGGAAGCAATCAGCCCCAGCATTTT.

This clonotype has more than one count but fewer than ten. The V gene is TRBV7-8, the J gene TRBJ2-5; 7 nucleotides align to TRBD2. Per the germline V gene, CDR1 is SGHVS and CDR2 is FQNEAQ. The J segment lost 6 bases and the V segment lost 5 bases, leaving 12 bases of the junction unmatched. The length of the CDR3 is 15 residues. CDR3 coding DNA: TGTGCCAGCAGCGTTAAGGCTAGCGGACCCAAGACCCAGTACTTC. Translation: CASSVKASGPKTQYF. Full variable domain (rest looked up from reference TRBV7-8 and TRBJ2-5): GAGVSQSPRYKVAKRGQDVALRCDPISGHVSLFWYQQALGQGPEFLTYFQNEAQLDKSGLPSDRFFAERPEGSVSTLKIQRTQQEDSAVYLCASSVKASGPKTQYFGPGTRLLVL.

This chain links TRBV6-1 with TRBJ1-6; perhaps TRBD1 as D (6 bases). V gave up 0 bases and J gave up 10 bases, with 13 bases separating them. Germline V lookup: CDR1 MNHNS, CDR2 SASEGT. This CDR3 is built from 15 residues. In DNA form, the CDR3 reads TGTGCCAGCAGTGAAGCGCCCGTTGGGGGCTCACCCCTCCACTTT. Its translation: CASSEAPVGGSPLHF.

The sample holds a few counts of this clonotype. The J gene is TRBJ2-7, the V gene TRBV10-3; D could derive from TRBD1 or TRBD2 (5 bases each). CDR3 size: 12 residues. Trimming left V 6 bases short and J 7 bases short, with 13 bases between. Germline V gene lookup returns CDR1 ENHRY and CDR2 SYGVKD. The CDR3 loop reads CAIRGMGEEQYF. As DNA, the CDR3 is TGTGCCATCAGGGGGATGGGGGAGGAGCAGTACTTC.

This chain joins TRBV9 and TRBJ1-1; 9 bases agree with TRBD1. The CDR3 has 16 amino acids. J lost 0 bases, V lost 4 bases, and 7 bases had no gene match. CDR1 is SGDLS and CDR2 is YYNGEE in the germline V gene. CDR3 coding DNA: TGTGCCAGCAGCCCAGGACAGGGGACTATGAACACTGAAGCTTTCTTT. Translating gives CASSPGQGTMNTEAFF.

This clonotype was seen many times. The chain combines TRBV10-3 with TRBJ1-4; 9 bases are a match to TRBD1. J gave up 8 bases and V 9 bases, and 7 bases lay outside the gene matches. CDR3 length: 13 amino acids. Looked up from germline, CDR1 is ENHRY and CDR2 is SYGVKD. CDR3 loop: CAIRDREEEKLFF. The CDR3, as DNA: TGTGCCATACGGGACAGGGAAGAGGAAAAACTGTTTTTT.

With regard to this clonotype: A junction boundary mismatches the germline segment, possibly from a read error. The chain is built from TRBV2 and TRBJ2-5; no firm D call. The CDR3 loop spans 13 amino acids. Per the germline V gene, CDR1 is SNHLY and CDR2 is FYNNEI. The CDR3 region has the DNA TGTGCCAGCAATGAAAACTATCGGGAGACCCAGTACTTC. Its protein product is CASNENYRETQYF.

The chain links TRBV4-1 to TRBJ2-3; no clear D gene. The V end was cut by 1 base, the J end by 1 base, with 6 bases between. This CDR3 comprises 14 residues. From germline, CDR1 is MGHRA and CDR2 YSYEKL. CDR3 DNA: TGCGCCAGCAGCCAAGCTGGGGGCACAGATACGCAGTATTTT. This translates into CASSQAGGTDTQYF.

The rearrangement links TRBV29-1 to TRBJ2-7, with 9 bases aligning to TRBD2. CDR1 is SQVTM and CDR2 is ANQGSEA in the germline V gene. V lost 5 bases and J lost 2; bases outside the gene matches: 10. The CDR3 contains 15 residues. The CDR3 loop reads CSVYGLAGEPYEQYF. The CDR3 nucleotides are TGCAGCGTTTACGGGTTAGCGGGAGAGCCCTACGAGCAGTACTTC.

This clonotype showed up just a few times. V and J are TRBV5-6 and TRBJ2-5; 7 bases map to TRBD2. From germline, CDR1 is SGHDT and CDR2 YYEEEE. V lost 0 bases to trimming and J lost 5 bases; unmatched junction nucleotides: 7. The CDR3 length is 15 residues. The CDR3 loop reads CASSLGAGWGETQYF. The CDR3 DNA is TGTGCCAGCAGCTTGGGAGCGGGATGGGGGGAGACCCAGTACTTC.